The 30 T cell receptor beta chains below come from one sample, sequenced in a study of blood T cell repertoires in COVID-19. Assay: immunoSEQ multiplex PCR; the TCRdb copy retains only in-frame clones and omits some. Of 85,000 to 130,000 clones in the sample, 85% to 90% were seen once. The sequenced material came from peripheral blood. These receptors came from a human donor in a cohort sampled during active COVID-19.

The chain has TRBV4-1 and TRBJ2-3; 7 bases match TRBD2. This CDR3 has 15 amino acids. CDR1 and CDR2 from the germline V gene are MGHRA and YSYEKL. V was clipped by 0 bases and J by 3 bases; unmatched bases: 3. The CDR3 DNA reads as TGCGCCAGCAGCCAAGATCCTAGCGGAACAGATACGCAGTATTTT. Protein: CASSQDPSGTDTQYF.

The chain links TRBV27 to TRBJ1-2; D unresolved. The germline gives CDR1 MNHEY, CDR2 SMNVEV (reference sequence). V lost 6 bases, J lost 2 bases, and 13 bases lay in between. The CDR3 length is 14 residues. The CDR3 spells CASSPPGGNYGYTF. For the CDR3, the DNA is TGTGCCAGCAGCCCACCCGGAGGGAACTATGGCTACACCTTC.

The chain is built from TRBV7-3 and TRBJ1-4, with 11 bases lining up with TRBD1. V was clipped by 5 bases and J by 1 base; unmatched bases: 9. Germline V CDR1 and CDR2: SGHTA, FQGTGA. The CDR3 extends over 18 amino acids. The CDR3 DNA follows: TGTGCCAGCAGCCCCCGGACAGGGGGCGTGGAAACTAATGAAAAACTGTTTTTT. Translated: CASSPRTGGVETNEKLFF.

This sequence joins TRBV6-5 and TRBJ2-1; TRBD2 might be the D (5 bases). The CDR3 is made up of 15 amino acids. Looked up from germline, CDR1 is MNHEY and CDR2 is SVGAGI. V gave up 2 bases and J gave up 5 bases, with 13 bases separating them. This chain's CDR3 is CASSYEGGPNNEQFF. CDR3 nucleotide sequence: TGTGCCAGCAGTTACGAGGGCGGGCCCAACAATGAGCAGTTCTTC.

The chain couples TRBV5-8 to TRBJ2-2, with 7 bases matching TRBD2. With V trimmed by 3 bases and J by 5 bases, 16 bases remained unmatched. Germline V CDR1 and CDR2: SGHTS, YDEGEE. The CDR3 extends over 18 amino acids. CDR3 DNA: TGTGCCAGCAGCTCGCATAAGATCCTAGCGGCTAGGACCGGGGAGCTGTTTTTT. Its protein is CASSSHKILAARTGELFF.

The V call is TRBV6-5, the J call TRBJ2-7; weak D call: TRBD2 (5 bases). The CDR3 runs 12 residues. Germline CDR1 reads MNHEY; CDR2 reads SVGAGI. Trimming removed 6 bases at V and 9 bases at J, with 15 bases between. The CDR3 nucleotides are TGTGCCAGCAGAATGAGTCGAGGAGGGCAGTACTTC. It codes for CASRMSRGGQYF.

The CDR3 sequence: CASSMQGRNTEAFF. In DNA, the CDR3 is TGTGCCAGTAGTATGCAGGGGCGTAACACTGAAGCTTTCTTT. The J gene is TRBJ1-1, the V gene TRBV19, with D possibly being TRBD1 (6 bases). The CDR3 contains 14 residues. Germline V gives CDR1 LNHDA, CDR2 SQIVND (reference sequence). V was clipped by 3 bases and J by 2 bases, with 10 bases between them.

This sequence joins TRBV6-5 and TRBJ1-6; the D is unclear. Germline V lookup: CDR1 MNHEY, CDR2 SVGAGI. There are 12 residues in the CDR3. Trimming stripped 6 bases from V and 13 bases from J, with 13 bases between. The CDR3 coding sequence is TGTGCCAGCAGCGACCTAGGTCCTCCCCTCCACTTT. Translating it yields CASSDLGPPLHF.

For the CDR3, the DNA is TGTGCCAGCAGCTTTACAGGGAGCTACAATGAGCAGTTCTTC. Translating it yields CASSFTGSYNEQFF. The V gene is TRBV5-8, the J gene TRBJ2-1; maybe TRBD1 (6 bases). The CDR3 has 14 residues. V lost 2 bases and J lost 3, with 9 bases in between. Germline lookup yields CDR1 SGHTS and CDR2 YDEGEE.

The genes are TRBV6-2 or TRBV6-3 and TRBJ2-1; maybe TRBD2 (6 bases). Between the trimmed V and J ends, which lost 2 bases and 11 bases, there was a span of 16 bases. Germline assignment: CDR1 MNHEY and CDR2 SVGEGT. The CDR3 has 14 amino acids. CDR3 sequence reads: CASSYPPAGTQQFF. The CDR3 DNA reads TGTGCCAGCAGTTACCCTCCCGCTGGGACTCAGCAGTTCTTC.

The V call is TRBV6-4, the J call TRBJ1-6, with 10 bases that match TRBD1. V gave up 6 bases and J gave up 11 bases; unmatched junction bases: 7. Germline V gene lookup returns CDR1 MRHNA and CDR2 SNTAGT. The CDR3 has 14 residues. Here the CDR3 reads CASRGQGILAPLHF. CDR3 DNA sequence: TGTGCCAGCAGGGGACAGGGGATTTTGGCACCCCTCCACTTT.

The chain employs TRBV3-1 (or the pseudogene TRBV3-2) and TRBJ1-6; 7 nucleotides agree with TRBD1. Germline lookup yields CDR1 LGHDT and CDR2 YNNKEL (reference sequence). The V segment lost 3 bases and the J segment 10 bases; nucleotides outside the gene matches: 12. The CDR3 contains 16 residues. The CDR3 DNA sequence: TGTGCCAGCAGCCACTCGGACAGGCCTGGGAAATCACCCCTCCACTTT. Translating gives CASSHSDRPGKSPLHF.

This chain joins TRBV28 and TRBJ1-2, with 8 bases fitting TRBD1. Germline V gene data show CDR1 as MDHEN and CDR2 as SYDVKM. This CDR3 contains 15 residues. With 5 bases clipped from V and 1 base from J, the junction kept 6 bases outside the gene matches. The CDR3 protein is CASSPAGQGNYGYTF. Here the CDR3 DNA reads TGTGCCAGCAGTCCAGCCGGACAGGGTAACTATGGCTACACCTTC.

The V and J genes are TRBV18 and TRBJ2-2, with D unclear. Germline CDR1 KGHSH, CDR2 LQKENI. The CDR3 covers 15 residues. Trimming took 3 bases from V and 6 from J, leaving 14 bases between them. In DNA, the CDR3 is TGTGCCAGCTCACCGCCGGTCGGGTTCGCCGGGGAGCTGTTTTTT. Amino acid sequence: CASSPPVGFAGELFF.

This chain connects TRBV9 to TRBJ2-3; tentatively, D is TRBD2 (6 bases). This CDR3 region has 16 residues. Trimming took off 0 bases at V and 3 bases at J, with 14 bases between the two ends. Germline CDR1 reads SGDLS; CDR2 reads YYNGEE. The CDR3 DNA reads as TGTGCCAGCAGCGTAGACCCGGCCGGGAGTACAGATACGCAGTATTTT. Amino acids: CASSVDPAGSTDTQYF. Combining the CDR3 with reference TRBV9 and TRBJ2-3 gives the whole variable domain DSGVTQTPKHLITATGQRVTLRCSPRSGDLSVYWYQQSLDQGLQFLIQYYNGEERAKGNILERFSAQQFPDLHSELNLSSLELGDSALYFCASSVDPAGSTDTQYFGPGTRLTVL.

The CDR3 DNA sequence: TGTGCCAGCAAGGGGGTCCAAACTTTCCCAGATACGCAGTATTTT. This sequence encodes CASKGVQTFPDTQYF. The chain joins TRBV6-5 to TRBJ2-3; D perhaps matches TRBD1 (6 bases). The CDR3 consists of 15 residues. The germline V gene has CDR1 MNHEY and CDR2 SVGAGI. V was cut by 7 bases and J by 4 bases, with 18 bases left in between.

This rearrangement joins TRBV6-5 to TRBJ2-1; a weak D match, TRBD2 (6 bases). The CDR3 is 12 residues long. Germline loops: CDR1 MNHEY, CDR2 SVGAGI. The V gene lost 4 bases and the J gene lost 14 bases, with 15 bases spanning the gap. The CDR3 DNA sequence: TGTGCCAGCAGTTTCCGGGACTCCCTCGAGTTCTTC. Translated, it gives CASSFRDSLEFF.

The chain is built from TRBV14 and TRBJ2-1; TRBD1 is a possible D gene (5 bases). The CDR3 is 12 residues long. The V end was cut by 1 base, the J end by 15 bases, with 13 bases between. In germline, CDR1 is SGHDN, CDR2 FVKESK. The CDR3 DNA is TGTGCCAGCAGCCAAGGTAGACAGCCAAGGTTCTTC. Its protein is CASSQGRQPRFF. The full variable domain, rest sourced from reference TRBV14 and TRBJ2-1, is EAGVTQFPSHSVIEKGQTVTLRCDPISGHDNLYWYRRVMGKEIKFLLHFVKESKQDESGMPNNRFLAERTGGTYSTLKVQPAELEDSGVYFCASSQGRQPRFFGPGTRLTVL.

This clone occurred once. V usage is TRBV4-2 and J usage is TRBJ2-4; D is perhaps TRBD1 (5 bases). This CDR3 has 20 amino acids. V shed 0 bases and J shed 0 bases, with 21 bases lying between them. The germline gives CDR1 LGHNA, CDR2 YNFKEQ. The CDR3 here is CASSQESRVGIDSAKNIQYF. Written as DNA, the CDR3 is TGTGCCAGCAGCCAAGAGTCCAGGGTCGGAATTGACTCAGCCAAAAACATTCAGTACTTC.

The genes are TRBV9 and TRBJ1-6; TRBD1 is a possible D gene (6 bases). This CDR3 comprises 15 residues. Trimming took off 0 bases at V and 6 bases at J, with 10 bases between the two ends. The germline gives CDR1 SGDLS, CDR2 YYNGEE. Written as DNA, the CDR3 is TGTGCCAGCAGCGTAGAAACAGGGAGTAATTCACCCCTCCACTTT. It yields the protein CASSVETGSNSPLHF.

A single count supports this clone. The gene calls are TRBV12-1 and TRBJ2-7; TRBD1, as called in the table, went unchecked against the DNA. TRBV12-1 is described as a pseudogene. The length of the CDR3 is 19 residues. The CDR3 region has the DNA TGTGCCAGCAGCTACTCCCGGTGCGGCCCCGGGACAGCCTTCTACGAGCAGTACTTC. This translates into CASSYSRCGPGTAFYEQYF.

The V and J genes are TRBV10-3 and TRBJ2-7, with D perhaps TRBD1 (6 bases). The V end lost 8 bases, the J end lost 0 bases, and 14 bases lay between the germline ends. Germline CDR1 reads ENHRY; CDR2 reads SYGVKD. CDR3 length equals 14 residues. CDR3 sequence reads: CAIRQDIVSYEQYF. CDR3 nucleotides: TGTGCCATCCGACAGGACATCGTCTCCTACGAGCAGTACTTC.

This clone was picked up a small number of times. The chain uses TRBV4-1 and TRBJ1-5; D remains ambiguous. CDR1 is MGHRA, CDR2 YSYEKL, per germline. V lost 0 bases to trimming and J lost 0 bases, with 9 bases between them. This CDR3 comprises 16 residues. The CDR3 sequence: CASSQEPAGSNQPQHF. DNA of the CDR3: TGCGCCAGCAGCCAAGAGCCGGCAGGTAGCAATCAGCCCCAGCATTTT.

The chain has TRBV19 and TRBJ2-3, with D perhaps matching TRBD2 (5 bases). The CDR3 has 15 residues. Germline V gives CDR1 LNHDA, CDR2 SQIVND (reference sequence). V lost 1 base to trimming and J lost 1 base, with 9 bases between them. The CDR3 loop is CASSIGRVGTDTQYF. The CDR3 nucleotides are TGTGCCAGTAGTATAGGGCGGGTGGGCACAGATACGCAGTATTTT. Based on the CDR3 plus reference TRBV19 and TRBJ2-3, the full variable domain is DGGITQSPKYLFRKEGQNVTLSCEQNLNHDAMYWYRQDPGQGLRLIYYSQIVNDFQKGDIAEGYSVSREKKESFPLTVTSAQKNPTAFYLCASSIGRVGTDTQYFGPGTRLTVL.

The chain has TRBV21-1 and TRBJ1-1; TRBD1 is the table's D call, not checked against the DNA. TRBV21-1 represents a pseudogene. CDR3 length: 18 amino acids. CDR3 in amino acids: CASSKSPPGQVSNTEAFF. In nucleotides, the CDR3 is TGTGCCAGCAGCAAAAGTCCCCCCGGACAGGTATCTAACACTGAAGCTTTCTTT.

The chain employs TRBV6-6 and TRBJ1-2; 8 bases fit TRBD1. There are 16 residues in the CDR3. Germline lookup yields CDR1 MNHNY and CDR2 SVGAGI (reference sequence). Trimming took 6 bases from V and 6 from J; bases not matched to a gene: 15. The CDR3 loop reads CASSSKGGQGAHGYTF. The CDR3 coding sequence is TGTGCCAGCAGCTCTAAAGGCGGTCAGGGGGCGCATGGCTACACCTTC.

The chain has TRBV4-1 and TRBJ1-6; the D gene is possibly TRBD1 (6 bases). This CDR3 spans 17 amino acids. Germline loops: CDR1 MGHRA, CDR2 YSYEKL. V lost 0 bases and J lost 2, with 11 bases in between. The CDR3 is CASSQERGTPYNSPLHF. Here the CDR3 DNA reads TGCGCCAGCAGCCAAGAACGAGGGACACCCTATAATTCACCCCTCCACTTT.

In its sample, this clone was seen once. The chain is built from TRBV7-8 and TRBJ2-7; a weak D match, TRBD2 (7 bases). CDR1 is SGHVS, CDR2 FQNEAQ, per germline. V gave up 1 base and J gave up 3 bases, with 19 bases separating them. CDR3 length equals 17 residues. The CDR3 region is CASSLVGGGGANYEQYF. CDR3 DNA sequence: TGTGCCAGCAGCTTAGTGGGGGGCGGGGGCGCGAACTACGAGCAGTACTTC. The full variable domain, completed using reference TRBV7-8 and TRBJ2-7, is GAGVSQSPRYKVAKRGQDVALRCDPISGHVSLFWYQQALGQGPEFLTYFQNEAQLDKSGLPSDRFFAERPEGSVSTLKIQRTQQEDSAVYLCASSLVGGGGANYEQYFGPGTRLTVT.

This rearrangement joins TRBV28 to TRBJ2-3, with 7 bases aligning to TRBD2. The CDR3 covers 17 residues. The germline CDR1 and CDR2 sequences are MDHEN and SYDVKM. J lost 11 bases, V lost 6 bases, and 23 bases had no gene match. The CDR3 DNA reads TGTGCCAGCAGCTTCCCCTTTGCGCTAGCGGAGCGAATGATGCAGTATTTT. Protein: CASSFPFALAERMMQYF.

The gene calls are TRBV7-9 and TRBJ2-7; D not resolved. CDR1 SEHNR and CDR2 FQNEAQ come from the germline V gene (reference sequence). CDR3 length: 14 amino acids. V dropped 5 bases and J dropped 2 bases, with 13 bases sitting between them. The CDR3 nucleotides read TGTGCCAGCAGCCCTACCCTAGTACCCTACGAGCAGTACTTC. Protein: CASSPTLVPYEQYF.